The rows below give T cell receptor beta chains drawn from one sample of a study of blood T cell repertoires in COVID-19. Sequenced by immunoSEQ multiplex PCR; TCRdb stores in-frame clones only, minus some. The table records some 260,000 clones, approximately 90% of them present only once. Sequences were obtained from PBMCs or T cells enriched from blood (not recorded which). All receptors derive from a middle-aged man who had recovered from COVID-19. Both conserved end residues are part of each CDR3. Fields, in order: CDR3 DNA, CDR3 protein, clone size, J gene, D gene, V gene. A D gene is named only where the DNA matches it firmly. Expanded clones get a size class; other rows say once, few or many, or leave the size out.

TGTGCCAGCAGCTTAGAGACCGGGGGGACGCAGTATTTT CASSLETGGTQYF NA TRBJ2-3 TRBD2 TRBV7-8
TGTGCCAGCAGCGCCGACCGTGGGAGCTCCTACGAGCAGTACTTC CASSADRGSSYEQYF NA TRBJ2-7 NA TRBV7-2
TGTGCCAGTACTGTAGGCAACCGAGGAGCCTACGAGCAGTACTTC CASTVGNRGAYEQYF once TRBJ2-7 NA TRBV19
TGTGCCAGCAGCTTAATCGGTCGACAGTCCTCCACAGATACGCAGTATTTT CASSLIGRQSSTDTQYF NA TRBJ2-3 NA TRBV7-3
TGTGCCAGCAGCCAAGATCTGTACAGGGTCTCTGAGCAGTACTTC CASSQDLYRVSEQYF once TRBJ2-7 NA TRBV3-1/TRBV3-2
TGCGCCAGCAGCCAAGGGGACAGGACCCAGTACTTC CASSQGDRTQYF NA TRBJ2-5 TRBD1 TRBV4-1
TGTGCCAGCAGCATCGGGACAGGGGAAGGCTACACCTTC CASSIGTGEGYTF NA TRBJ1-2 NA TRBV21-1
TGTGCCAGCAGCCAGAACAGGCATGGCTACACCTTC CASSQNRHGYTF NA TRBJ1-2 NA TRBV3-1/TRBV3-2
TGTGCCAGCAGCGGGGACACCCAGGGTTCACCCCTCCACTTT CASSGDTQGSPLHF NA TRBJ1-6 NA TRBV7-9
TGCGCCAGCAGCCAACCAACCGCCGGGACAGGGGCTGATGGCTACACCTTC CASSQPTAGTGADGYTF NA TRBJ1-2 TRBD1 TRBV4-1
TGTGCCAGCAGCGTAGTTCTAGAGACCGGGGAGCTGTTTTTT CASSVVLETGELFF NA TRBJ2-2 NA TRBV9
TGTGCCATCAGTGAGTCGACTAGCGTAGAGACCCAGTACTTC CAISESTSVETQYF NA TRBJ2-5 TRBD2 TRBV10-3
TGTGCCAGCAGCTCCTTAAGCGGGAGAGACACCGGGGAGCTGTTTTTT CASSSLSGRDTGELFF NA TRBJ2-2 TRBD2 TRBV3-1/TRBV3-2
TGTGCCAGCAGCCCCCGGACAGGAACAGGTGAAAAACTGTTTTTT CASSPRTGTGEKLFF NA TRBJ1-4 TRBD1 TRBV27
TGCGCCAGCAGCTTGAACCAGGGGAGCACCGGGGAGCTGTTTTTT CASSLNQGSTGELFF NA TRBJ2-2 NA TRBV5-1
TGTGCCAGCAGAATAGCGGGACTAGAGACCCAGTACTTC CASRIAGLETQYF NA TRBJ2-5 TRBD2 TRBV6-5
TGTGCCAGCAGCGTAGATGAGCGGGGGGCCTACTCCTACGAGCAGTACTTC CASSVDERGAYSYEQYF NA TRBJ2-7 TRBD2 TRBV9
TGTGCCTGGAGTACAGGGGTTAACCTTCATCAGCCCCAGCATTTT CAWSTGVNLHQPQHF NA TRBJ1-5 TRBD1 TRBV30
TGCGCCAGCAGCTACGGGAGAACTGAAGCTTTCTTT CASSYGRTEAFF NA TRBJ1-1 NA TRBV5-1
TGCGCCAGCAGGCTTGACACCACGAGCTCCTACGAGCAGTACTTC CASRLDTTSSYEQYF NA TRBJ2-7 NA TRBV5-1
TGTGCCAGCGAGAGCGGGACAGGGTTCTACGAGCAGTACTTC CASESGTGFYEQYF NA TRBJ2-7 TRBD1 TRBV2
TGTGCCAGCAGCCGAGCGGGGGAGGGCGTGAGCAATCAGCCCCAGCATTTT CASSRAGEGVSNQPQHF NA TRBJ1-5 NA TRBV7-9
TGTGCCAGCAGTACCATTTACAGCCGGGGGACAGGGGAGTTCTTGGGCTATGGCTACACCTTC CASSTIYSRGTGEFLGYGYTF NA TRBJ1-2 TRBD1 TRBV28
TGTGCCAGCAGTGACAGGGAGAACACTGAAGCTTTCTTT CASSDRENTEAFF NA TRBJ1-1 NA TRBV6-1
TGTGCCAGCAGCTCGTTGGACAGGGCCTACGAGCAGTACTTC CASSSLDRAYEQYF NA TRBJ2-7 TRBD1 TRBV5-6
TGCAGCTCGGACAGTTCATCTGGCTCCTACAATGAGCAGTTCTTC CSSDSSSGSYNEQFF NA TRBJ2-1 NA TRBV29-1
TGTGCCAGCAGCCAAGAACGGGGTCGAGATGTCGGTAATTCACCCCTCCACTTT CASSQERGRDVGNSPLHF few TRBJ1-6 NA TRBV3-1/TRBV3-2
TGTGCCAGCAGCCTCAGACTAGCGGGGGATGCAGATACGCAGTATTTT CASSLRLAGDADTQYF NA TRBJ2-3 TRBD2 TRBV11-3
TGCGCCAGCAGCCGGGATGCTAGCGGGTACCAAGAGACCCAGTACTTC CASSRDASGYQETQYF NA TRBJ2-5 TRBD2 TRBV5-1
TGTGCCACCAGCAGAGTCCCCCAGGGGAACACTGAAGCTTTCTTT CATSRVPQGNTEAFF NA TRBJ1-1 NA TRBV15
TGTGCCAGTAGTATAGAAGGCAGGGGGCTTGACTTT CASSIEGRGLDF NA TRBJ1-1 TRBD1 TRBV19
TGTGCCAGCAGTTTACCACCTCCGCAGAACCAAGAGACCCAGTACTTC CASSLPPPQNQETQYF NA TRBJ2-5 NA TRBV27
TGTGCCAGCAGTGAACTCTGGACAGGGGGCAGCGAAAAACTGTTTTTT CASSELWTGGSEKLFF NA TRBJ1-4 TRBD1 TRBV6-1
TGTGCCACCAGTGATCTGGGGACTAGCGGGAGGGATCGGCAGTTCTTC CATSDLGTSGRDRQFF once TRBJ2-1 TRBD2 TRBV24-1
TGTGCCACCAGCATTACTAGCGGTAGCACAGATACGCAGTATTTT CATSITSGSTDTQYF NA TRBJ2-3 TRBD2 TRBV15
TGTGCCAGCAGCTCCCAGGGGACCAACAACCAGCCCCAGCATTTT CASSSQGTNNQPQHF NA TRBJ1-5 NA TRBV5-6
TGTGCCAGCAGTTCCCGAGGGGGCGCTGACTTCGTGGGCTACACCTTC CASSSRGGADFVGYTF NA TRBJ1-2 TRBD1 TRBV28
TGTGCCAGCAGCGTAGATGGGACAGGGGGCTTAGACACTGAAGCTTTCTTT CASSVDGTGGLDTEAFF NA TRBJ1-1 TRBD1 TRBV9
TGTGCCAGCAGTCCCACACCTGACACCTTCTTTAACTATGGCTACACCTTC CASSPTPDTFFNYGYTF NA TRBJ1-2 NA TRBV27
TGTGCCAGTGCTGGGGGGACCACTGAAGCTTTCTTT CASAGGTTEAFF NA TRBJ1-1 NA TRBV18
TGTGCCAGCAGCTTAAGCCAGGCGTACAATGAGCAGTTCTTC CASSLSQAYNEQFF NA TRBJ2-1 NA TRBV11-3
TGTGCCAGCAGCCCCACCCGGGGGTCTCGTCAGCCCCAGCATTTT CASSPTRGSRQPQHF NA TRBJ1-5 NA TRBV6-2/TRBV6-3
TGTGCCTGGAGTCAGGACAATGAGCAGTTCTTC CAWSQDNEQFF few TRBJ2-1 NA TRBV30
TGTGCCTGGGCCTCTAATTCTGGGGCCAACGTCCTGACTTTC CAWASNSGANVLTF NA TRBJ2-6 NA TRBV30
TGTGCCAGCAGTTTTAGTGCCGGGGAGCTGTTTTTT CASSFSAGELFF NA TRBJ2-2 NA TRBV27
TGTGCTAGCAGAGAAACCTGGGGACAGGGCCAGCCCCAGCATTTT CASRETWGQGQPQHF NA TRBJ1-5 TRBD1 TRBV7-7
TGCGCCAGCAGCTTGGCCTTAGCGGGGGTGTCAGATACGCAGTATTTT CASSLALAGVSDTQYF NA TRBJ2-3 TRBD2 TRBV5-1
TGTGCCAGCAGCCAAGATGGGGGGTTTAAGTATGCAACTAATGAAAAACTGTTTTTT CASSQDGGFKYATNEKLFF NA TRBJ1-4 NA TRBV4-2
TGTGCCAGCAGCCCAACGACAGTTTACTCTGGAAACACCATATATTTT CASSPTTVYSGNTIYF NA TRBJ1-3 NA TRBV9
TGTGCCAGCAGTTCACCGGGACAGGGAACCTACGAGCAGTACTTC CASSSPGQGTYEQYF NA TRBJ2-7 TRBD1 TRBV28